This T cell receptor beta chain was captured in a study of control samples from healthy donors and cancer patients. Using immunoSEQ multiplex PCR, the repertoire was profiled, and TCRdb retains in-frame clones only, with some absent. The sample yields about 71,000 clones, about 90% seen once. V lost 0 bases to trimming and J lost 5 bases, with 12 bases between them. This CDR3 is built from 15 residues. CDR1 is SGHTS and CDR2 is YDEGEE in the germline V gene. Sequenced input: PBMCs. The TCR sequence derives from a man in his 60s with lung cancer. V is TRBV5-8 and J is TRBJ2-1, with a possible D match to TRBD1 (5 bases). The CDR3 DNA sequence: TGTGCCAGCAGCTTGGGGACACTACCCCACAATGAGCAGTTCTTC. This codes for CASSLGTLPHNEQFF.